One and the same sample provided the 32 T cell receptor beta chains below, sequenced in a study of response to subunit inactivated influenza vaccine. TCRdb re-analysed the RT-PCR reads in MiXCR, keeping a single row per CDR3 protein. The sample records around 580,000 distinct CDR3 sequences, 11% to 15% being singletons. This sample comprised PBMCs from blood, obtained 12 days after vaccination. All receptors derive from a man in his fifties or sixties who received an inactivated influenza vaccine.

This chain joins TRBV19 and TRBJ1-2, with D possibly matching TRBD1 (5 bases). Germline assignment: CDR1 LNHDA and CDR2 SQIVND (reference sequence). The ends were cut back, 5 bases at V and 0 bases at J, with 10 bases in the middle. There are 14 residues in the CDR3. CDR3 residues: CASSWGSTNYGYTF. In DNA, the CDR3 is TGTGCCAGTAGTTGGGGCAGCACTAACTATGGCTACACCTTC.

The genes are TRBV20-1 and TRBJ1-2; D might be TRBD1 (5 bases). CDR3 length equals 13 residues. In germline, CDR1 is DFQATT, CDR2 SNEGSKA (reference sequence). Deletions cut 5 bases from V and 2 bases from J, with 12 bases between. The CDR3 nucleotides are TGCAGTGCTCCCGCCGGGGGAAACTATGGCTACACCTTC. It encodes CSAPAGGNYGYTF.

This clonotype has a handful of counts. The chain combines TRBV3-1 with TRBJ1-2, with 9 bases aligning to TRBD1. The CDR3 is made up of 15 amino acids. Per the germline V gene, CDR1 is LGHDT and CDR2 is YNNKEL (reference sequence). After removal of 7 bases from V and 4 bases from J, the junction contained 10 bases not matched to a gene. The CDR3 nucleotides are TGTGCCAGCACCCCGGGGACAGGGCGAAGCTATGGCTACACCTTC. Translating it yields CASTPGTGRSYGYTF.

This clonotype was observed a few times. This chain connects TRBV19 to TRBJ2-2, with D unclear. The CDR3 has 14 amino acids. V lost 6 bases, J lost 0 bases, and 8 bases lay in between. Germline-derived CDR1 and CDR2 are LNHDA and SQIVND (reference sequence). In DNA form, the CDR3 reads TGTGCCAGTAGGATTGGGCCGAACACCGGGGAGCTGTTTTTT. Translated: CASRIGPNTGELFF. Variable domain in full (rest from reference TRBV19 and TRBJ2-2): DGGITQSPKYLFRKEGQNVTLSCEQNLNHDAMYWYRQDPGQGLRLIYYSQIVNDFQKGDIAEGYSVSREKKESFPLTVTSAQKNPTAFYLCASRIGPNTGELFFGEGSRLTVL.

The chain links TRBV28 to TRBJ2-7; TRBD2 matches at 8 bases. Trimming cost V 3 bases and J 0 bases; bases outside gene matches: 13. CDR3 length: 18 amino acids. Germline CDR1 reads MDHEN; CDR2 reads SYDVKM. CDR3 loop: CASSLVRSGAIYSYEQYF. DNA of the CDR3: TGTGCCAGCAGTTTGGTACGTAGCGGGGCTATCTACTCCTACGAGCAGTACTTC.

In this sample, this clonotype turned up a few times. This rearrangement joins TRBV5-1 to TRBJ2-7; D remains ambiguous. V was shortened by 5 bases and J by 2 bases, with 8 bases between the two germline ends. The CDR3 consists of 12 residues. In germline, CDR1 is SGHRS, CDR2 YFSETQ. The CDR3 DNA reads TGCGCCAGCAGAAAGGGAACCTACGAGCAGTACTTC. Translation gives CASRKGTYEQYF.

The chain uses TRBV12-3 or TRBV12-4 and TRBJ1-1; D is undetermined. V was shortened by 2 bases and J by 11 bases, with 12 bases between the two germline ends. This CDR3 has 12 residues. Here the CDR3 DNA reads TGTGCCAGCAGTTTACAGAGAGGACGGGCTTTCTTT. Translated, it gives CASSLQRGRAFF.

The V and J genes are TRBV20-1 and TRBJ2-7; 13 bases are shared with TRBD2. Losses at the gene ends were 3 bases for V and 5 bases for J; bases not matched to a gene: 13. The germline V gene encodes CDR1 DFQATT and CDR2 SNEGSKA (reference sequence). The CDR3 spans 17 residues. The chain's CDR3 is CSARRLGLAGILNEQYF. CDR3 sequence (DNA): TGCAGTGCTAGGAGGTTGGGACTAGCGGGGATACTAAACGAGCAGTACTTC.

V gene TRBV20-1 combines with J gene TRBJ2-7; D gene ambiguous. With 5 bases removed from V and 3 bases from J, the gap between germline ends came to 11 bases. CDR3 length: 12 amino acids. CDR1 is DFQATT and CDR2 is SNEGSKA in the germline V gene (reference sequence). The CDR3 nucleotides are TGCAGTGCTCGGACCTCCTACTACGAGCAGTACTTC. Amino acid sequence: CSARTSYYEQYF.

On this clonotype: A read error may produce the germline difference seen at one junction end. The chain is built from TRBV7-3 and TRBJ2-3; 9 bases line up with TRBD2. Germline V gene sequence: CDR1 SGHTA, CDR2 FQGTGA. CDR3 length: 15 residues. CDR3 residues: CSSSFLSGSPDTQYF. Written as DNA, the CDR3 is TGTTCCAGCAGCTTCCTTAGCGGGAGCCCAGATACGCAGTATTTT.

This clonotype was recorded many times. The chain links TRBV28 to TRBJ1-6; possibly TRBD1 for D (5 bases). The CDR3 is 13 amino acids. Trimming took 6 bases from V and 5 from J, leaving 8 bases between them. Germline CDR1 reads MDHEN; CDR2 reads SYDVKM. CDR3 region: CASRGLHNSPLHF. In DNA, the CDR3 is TGTGCCAGCAGGGGACTCCATAATTCACCCCTCCACTTT.

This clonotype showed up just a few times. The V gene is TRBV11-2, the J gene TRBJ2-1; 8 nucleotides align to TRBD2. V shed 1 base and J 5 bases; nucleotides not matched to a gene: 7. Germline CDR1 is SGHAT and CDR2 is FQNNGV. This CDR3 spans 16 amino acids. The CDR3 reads CASSLGRSGGNNEQFF. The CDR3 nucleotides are TGTGCCAGCAGCTTAGGTCGCTCGGGGGGGAACAATGAGCAGTTCTTC.

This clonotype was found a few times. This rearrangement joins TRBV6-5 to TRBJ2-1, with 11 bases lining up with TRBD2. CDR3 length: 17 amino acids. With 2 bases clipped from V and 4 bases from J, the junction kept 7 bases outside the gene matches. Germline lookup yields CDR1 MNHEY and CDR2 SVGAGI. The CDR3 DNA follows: TGTGCCAGCAGTTACGCGGCTAGCGGGAGGATTTACAATGAGCAGTTCTTC. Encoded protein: CASSYAASGRIYNEQFF.

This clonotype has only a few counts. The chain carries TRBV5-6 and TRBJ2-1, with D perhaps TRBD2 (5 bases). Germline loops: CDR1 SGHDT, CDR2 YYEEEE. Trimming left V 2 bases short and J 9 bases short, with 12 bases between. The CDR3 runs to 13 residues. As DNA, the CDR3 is TGTGCCAGCAGCTTCCCTATAGCGATTGAGCAGTTCTTC. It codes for CASSFPIAIEQFF.

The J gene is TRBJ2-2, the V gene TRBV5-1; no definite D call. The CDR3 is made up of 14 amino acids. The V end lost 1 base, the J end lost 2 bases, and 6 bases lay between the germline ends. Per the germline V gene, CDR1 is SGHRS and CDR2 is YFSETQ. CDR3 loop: CASSLTHNTGELFF. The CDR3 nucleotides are TGCGCCAGCAGCTTGACACACAACACCGGGGAGCTGTTTTTT.

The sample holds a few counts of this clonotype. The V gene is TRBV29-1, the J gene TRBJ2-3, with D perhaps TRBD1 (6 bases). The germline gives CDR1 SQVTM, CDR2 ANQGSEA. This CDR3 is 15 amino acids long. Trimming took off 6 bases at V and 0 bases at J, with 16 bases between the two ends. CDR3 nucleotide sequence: TGCAGCGTCGCGACCGGGACAACTAGCACAGATACGCAGTATTTT. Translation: CSVATGTTSTDTQYF.

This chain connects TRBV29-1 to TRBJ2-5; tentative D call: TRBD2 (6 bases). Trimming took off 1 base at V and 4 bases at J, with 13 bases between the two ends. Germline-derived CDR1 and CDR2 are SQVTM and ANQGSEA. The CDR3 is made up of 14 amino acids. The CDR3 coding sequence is TGCAGCGTTGAAGGTGGTGGAGGGACAGAGACCCAGTACTTC. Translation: CSVEGGGGTETQYF.

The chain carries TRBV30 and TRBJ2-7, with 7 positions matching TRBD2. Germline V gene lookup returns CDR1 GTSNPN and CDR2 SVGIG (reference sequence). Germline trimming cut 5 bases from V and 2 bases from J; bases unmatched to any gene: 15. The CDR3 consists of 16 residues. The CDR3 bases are TGTGCCTGGGCCGACCTCGGGAGGAGCTTGACCTACGAGCAGTACTTC. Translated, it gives CAWADLGRSLTYEQYF.

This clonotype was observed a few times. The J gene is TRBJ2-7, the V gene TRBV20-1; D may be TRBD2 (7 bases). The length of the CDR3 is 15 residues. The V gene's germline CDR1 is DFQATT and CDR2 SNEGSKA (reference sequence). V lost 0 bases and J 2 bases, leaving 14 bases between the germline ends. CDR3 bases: TGCAGTGCTAGAGAGGCGCGGGGGCCTACCTACGAGCAGTACTTC. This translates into CSAREARGPTYEQYF.

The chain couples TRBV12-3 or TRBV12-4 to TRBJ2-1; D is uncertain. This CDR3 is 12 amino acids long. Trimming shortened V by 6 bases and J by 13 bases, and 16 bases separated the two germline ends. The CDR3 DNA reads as TGTGCCAGCAGCCATGGACGTCCCGGTCAGTTCTTC. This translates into CASSHGRPGQFF.

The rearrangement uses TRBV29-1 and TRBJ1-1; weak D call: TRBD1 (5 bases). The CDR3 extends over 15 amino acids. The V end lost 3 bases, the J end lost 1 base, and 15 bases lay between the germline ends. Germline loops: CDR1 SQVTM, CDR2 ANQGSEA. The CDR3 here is CSVDYGFGTNTEAFF. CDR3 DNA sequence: TGCAGCGTTGATTATGGTTTCGGGACGAACACTGAAGCTTTCTTT. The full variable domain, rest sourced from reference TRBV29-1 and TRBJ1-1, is SAVISQKPSRDICQRGTSLTIQCQVDSQVTMMFWYRQQPGQSLTLIATANQGSEATYESGFVIDKFPISRPNLTFSTLTVSNMSPEDSSIYLCSVDYGFGTNTEAFFGQGTRLTVV.

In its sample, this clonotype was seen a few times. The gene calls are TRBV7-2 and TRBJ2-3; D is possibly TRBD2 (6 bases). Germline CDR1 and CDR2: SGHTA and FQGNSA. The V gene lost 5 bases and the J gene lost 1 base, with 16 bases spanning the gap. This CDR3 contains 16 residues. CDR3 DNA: TGTGCCAGCAGCCCCAGCGGGCCTTTGGGCACAGATACGCAGTATTTT. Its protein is CASSPSGPLGTDTQYF.

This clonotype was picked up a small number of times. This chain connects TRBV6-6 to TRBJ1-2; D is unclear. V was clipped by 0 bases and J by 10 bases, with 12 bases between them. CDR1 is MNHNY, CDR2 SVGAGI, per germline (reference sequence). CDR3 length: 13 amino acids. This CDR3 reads CASSYSNMGYYTF. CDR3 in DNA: TGTGCCAGCAGTTACTCCAACATGGGGTACTACACCTTC.

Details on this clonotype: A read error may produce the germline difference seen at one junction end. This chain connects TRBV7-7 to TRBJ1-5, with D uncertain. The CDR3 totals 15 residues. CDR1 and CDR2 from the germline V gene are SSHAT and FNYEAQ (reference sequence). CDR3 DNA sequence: TGTGCTAGCAGCTTAGTAGGGTCCCGCCGGCAGCCCCAGCATTTT. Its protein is CASSLVGSRRQPQHF.

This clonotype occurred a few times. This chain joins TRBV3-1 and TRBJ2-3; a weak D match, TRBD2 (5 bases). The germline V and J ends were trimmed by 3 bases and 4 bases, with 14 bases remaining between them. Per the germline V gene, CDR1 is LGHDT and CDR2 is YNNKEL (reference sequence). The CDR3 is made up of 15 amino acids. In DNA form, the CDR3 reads TGTGCCAGCAGCCACCGGGGAATGGTGGCAGATACGCAGTATTTT. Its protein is CASSHRGMVADTQYF.

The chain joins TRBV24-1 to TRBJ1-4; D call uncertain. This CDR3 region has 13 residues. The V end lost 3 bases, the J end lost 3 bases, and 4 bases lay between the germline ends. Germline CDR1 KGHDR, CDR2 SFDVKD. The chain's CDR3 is CATSDGPNEKLFF. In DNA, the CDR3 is TGTGCCACCAGTGATGGGCCTAATGAAAAACTGTTTTTT.

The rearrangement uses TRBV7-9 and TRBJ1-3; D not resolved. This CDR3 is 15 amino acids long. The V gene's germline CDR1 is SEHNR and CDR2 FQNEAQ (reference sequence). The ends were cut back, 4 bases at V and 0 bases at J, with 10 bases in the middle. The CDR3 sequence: CASSSSGFSGNTIYF. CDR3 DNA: TGTGCCAGCAGCTCAAGCGGGTTCTCTGGAAACACCATATATTTT.

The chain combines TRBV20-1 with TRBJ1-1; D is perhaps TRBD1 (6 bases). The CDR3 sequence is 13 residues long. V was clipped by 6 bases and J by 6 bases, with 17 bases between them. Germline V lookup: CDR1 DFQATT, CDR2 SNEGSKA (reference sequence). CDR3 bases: TGCAGTGCCAGCCGAACAGGGAGCGCTGAAGCTTTCTTT. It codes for CSASRTGSAEAFF.

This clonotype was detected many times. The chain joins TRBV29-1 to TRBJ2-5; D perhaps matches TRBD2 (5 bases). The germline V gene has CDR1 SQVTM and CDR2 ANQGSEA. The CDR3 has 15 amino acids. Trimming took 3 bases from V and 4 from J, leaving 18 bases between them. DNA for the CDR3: TGCAGCGTTGACGGGGAAGGGCCAGACCGAGAGACCCAGTACTTC. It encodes CSVDGEGPDRETQYF.

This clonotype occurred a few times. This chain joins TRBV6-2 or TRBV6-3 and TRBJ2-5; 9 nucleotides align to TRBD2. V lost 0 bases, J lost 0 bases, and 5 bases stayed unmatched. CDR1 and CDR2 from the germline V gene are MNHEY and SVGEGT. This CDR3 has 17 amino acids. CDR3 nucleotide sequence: TGTGCCAGCAGTTACTCGAAGAGCGGGGGGCACCAAGAGACCCAGTACTTC. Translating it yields CASSYSKSGGHQETQYF.

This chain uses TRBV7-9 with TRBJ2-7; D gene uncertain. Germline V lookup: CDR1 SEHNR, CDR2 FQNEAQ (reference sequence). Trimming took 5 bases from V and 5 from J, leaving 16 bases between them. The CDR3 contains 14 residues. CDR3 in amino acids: CASSPSSVFDEQYF. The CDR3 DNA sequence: TGTGCCAGCAGCCCGTCATCAGTCTTCGACGAGCAGTACTTC.

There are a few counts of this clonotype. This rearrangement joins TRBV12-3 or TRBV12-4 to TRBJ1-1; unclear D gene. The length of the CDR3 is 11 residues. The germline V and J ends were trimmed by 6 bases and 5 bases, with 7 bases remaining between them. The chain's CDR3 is CASRRATEAFF. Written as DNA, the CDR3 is TGTGCCAGCAGAAGGGCTACTGAAGCTTTCTTT.